What follows are 27 T cell receptor beta chains derived from one specimen sequenced in a study of metastatic and nonmetastatic thyroid tumors. Nobody among the patients had been given any treatment before thyroid surgery. With MiXCR, TCRdb called clones anew from the PCR reads. The table records more than 10,000 clones, roughly 30% of them present only once. Material: tumor tissue. These receptors all come from a female donor with papillary thyroid cancer or a benign thyroid nodule (not recorded which). Some clones in this sample may be carry-over from other donors' samples.

This clone has a handful of counts. V is TRBV27 and J is TRBJ1-5, with D hard to call. This CDR3 has 15 residues. CDR1 is MNHEY, CDR2 SMNVEV, per germline (reference sequence). Trimming left V 3 bases short and J 9 bases short, with 18 bases between. CDR3 region: CASSFSRVRLRPQHF. For the CDR3, the DNA is TGTGCCAGCAGTTTCTCCCGGGTCAGACTGAGGCCCCAGCATTTT.

This clone has at least ten counts. The chain is built from TRBV5-4 and TRBJ2-2, with 7 bases matching TRBD1. V was clipped by 3 bases and J by 2 bases; unmatched bases: 10. The CDR3 is made up of 17 amino acids. Germline V CDR1 and CDR2: SGHNT, YYREEE (reference sequence). This chain's CDR3 is CASSSRRDSLNTGELFF. The CDR3 DNA sequence: TGTGCCAGCAGCTCGCGTAGGGACAGCCTTAACACCGGGGAGCTGTTTTTT.

In this sample, this clone turned up a few times. V gene TRBV28 combines with J gene TRBJ1-3; possible D gene TRBD1, 5 bases. V was trimmed by 8 bases and J by 2 bases, leaving 13 bases between them. Germline CDR1 reads MDHEN; CDR2 reads SYDVKM. The CDR3 totals 14 residues. CDR3 nucleotides: TGTGCCAGCGCTCAAGGGGCAACTGGAAACACCATATATTTT. Its translation: CASAQGATGNTIYF.

The chain has TRBV3-1 and TRBJ2-7, with D uncertain. Germline loops: CDR1 LGHDT, CDR2 YNNKEL (reference sequence). V was shortened by 4 bases and J by 2 bases, with 9 bases between the two germline ends. The CDR3 contains 13 residues. The DNA for the CDR3 is TGTGCCAGCAGCCTCGGGCAGACCTACGAGCAGTACTTC. This translates into CASSLGQTYEQYF.

CDR3 in DNA: TGTGCCTGGAGTGTAGGGGTGACCTCAGCTGGCTACACCTTC. Its protein product is CAWSVGVTSAGYTF. The chain uses TRBV30 and TRBJ1-2, with D possibly being TRBD1 (5 bases). Trimming removed 0 bases from V and 7 bases from J, with 15 bases in between. The CDR3 loop spans 14 amino acids. Germline V lookup: CDR1 GTSNPN, CDR2 SVGIG (reference sequence).

This clone is medium-sized. The chain recombines TRBV14 with TRBJ1-2; D uncertain. Per the germline V gene, CDR1 is SGHDN and CDR2 is FVKESK. The CDR3 is 15 residues long. Trimming took off 4 bases at V and 1 base at J, with 13 bases between the two ends. CDR3 sequence (DNA): TGTGCCAGCAGCCTACAGAATACAGATAACTATGGCTACACCTTC. Amino acid sequence: CASSLQNTDNYGYTF.

This clone was observed a few times. V is TRBV7-8 and J is TRBJ2-2, with D perhaps matching TRBD2 (6 bases). Germline assignment: CDR1 SGHVS and CDR2 FQNEAQ. The V gene lost 4 bases and the J gene lost 4 bases, with 19 bases spanning the gap. The CDR3 is made up of 17 amino acids. CDR3 nucleotides: TGTGCCAGCAGCTATAGGATGGGCGGGGATCTCACCGGGGAGCTGTTTTTT. Its protein product is CASSYRMGGDLTGELFF.

This clone was picked up a small number of times. This sequence joins TRBV6-2 or TRBV6-3 and TRBJ2-3; 12 positions agree with TRBD1. CDR1 and CDR2 from the germline V gene are MNHEY and SVGEGT. The CDR3 length is 14 residues. The J segment lost 6 bases and the V segment lost 5 bases, leaving 3 bases of the junction unmatched. CDR3 amino acids: CASSPGQGADTQYF. As DNA, the CDR3 is TGTGCCAGCAGTCCGGGACAGGGGGCGGATACGCAGTATTTT.

This clone was observed at least ten times. J is TRBJ1-5 and V is TRBV7-8; D is uncertain. The V and J ends lost 5 bases and 5 bases respectively, with 10 bases between them. Germline values: CDR1 SGHVS, CDR2 FQNEAQ. The CDR3 is made up of 13 amino acids. This CDR3 is CASSPFEDQPQHF. The CDR3 coding sequence is TGTGCCAGCAGCCCATTCGAGGATCAGCCCCAGCATTTT.

J is TRBJ2-7 and V is TRBV20-1, with 15 bases that match TRBD2. Germline loops: CDR1 DFQATT, CDR2 SNEGSKA (reference sequence). V lost 5 bases and J lost 4; bases outside the gene matches: 15. The CDR3 loop spans 18 amino acids. CDR3 nucleotides: TGCAGTGCTCCCCGGACTAGCGGGAGGGGACACCTAGAATACGAGCAGTACTTC. Translated: CSAPRTSGRGHLEYEQYF.

This sequence joins TRBV30 and TRBJ2-6, with D possibly TRBD2 on 5 matching bases. Per the germline V gene, CDR1 is GTSNPN and CDR2 is SVGIG (reference sequence). The germline V and J ends were trimmed by 0 bases and 4 bases, with 10 bases remaining between them. This CDR3 region has 15 residues. As DNA, the CDR3 is TGTGCCTGGAGTGTACCGGGGTTGGGGGCCAACGTCCTGACTTTC. This translates into CAWSVPGLGANVLTF.

This clone was seen at least ten times. This chain links TRBV19 with TRBJ1-2; the D is unclear. The germline V gene has CDR1 LNHDA and CDR2 SQIVND (reference sequence). This CDR3 comprises 14 residues. The V end was cut by 4 bases, the J end by 2 bases, with 11 bases between. The CDR3 DNA reads as TGTGCCAGTAGTAGGGAGGTTATAAACTATGGCTACACCTTC. It yields the protein CASSREVINYGYTF. Full variable domain (outside the CDR3, taken from reference TRBV19 and TRBJ1-2): DGGITQSPKYLFRKEGQNVTLSCEQNLNHDAMYWYRQDPGQGLRLIYYSQIVNDFQKGDIAEGYSVSREKKESFPLTVTSAQKNPTAFYLCASSREVINYGYTFGSGTRLTVV.

This clone is medium-sized (0.01 to 0.1%) by share. The J gene is TRBJ2-7, the V gene TRBV20-1; D gene uncertain. The length of the CDR3 is 14 residues. Trimming took off 6 bases at V and 2 bases at J, with 17 bases between the two ends. Per the germline V gene, CDR1 is DFQATT and CDR2 is SNEGSKA (reference sequence). The CDR3 spells CSATTSHRPYEQYF. CDR3 sequence (DNA): TGCAGTGCCACAACAAGTCACAGACCCTACGAGCAGTACTTC.

By sample fraction, this clone is medium-sized. The J gene is TRBJ1-2, the V gene TRBV6-1; D is uncertain. V lost 1 base and J 8 bases, leaving 11 bases between the germline ends. CDR3 size: 13 residues. Germline CDR1 MNHNS, CDR2 SASEGT. CDR3 DNA sequence: TGTGCCAGCAGTGAAGTCCCCGGATTAGGCTACACCTTC. Translated, it gives CASSEVPGLGYTF.

The CDR3 reads CASSYGQNTEAFF. CDR3 in DNA: TGCGCCAGCAGTTATGGACAGAACACTGAAGCTTTCTTT. This chain links TRBV5-1 with TRBJ1-1; possible D gene TRBD1, 5 bases. V was trimmed by 5 bases and J by 1 base, leaving 9 bases between them. Germline CDR1 and CDR2: SGHRS and YFSETQ. The CDR3 sequence is 13 residues long.

This clone was seen only a few times. The chain has TRBV6-2 or TRBV6-3 and TRBJ1-1; the match to TRBD1 covers 7 bases. After removal of 5 bases from V and 4 bases from J, the junction contained 7 bases not matched to a gene. The CDR3 is made up of 14 amino acids. The germline gives CDR1 MNHEY, CDR2 SVGEGT. The CDR3 is CASSTRTGSTEAFF. As DNA, the CDR3 is TGTGCCAGCAGTACCCGGACAGGTAGCACTGAAGCTTTCTTT.

In this sample, this clone is medium-sized. The chain is built from TRBV7-9 and TRBJ1-2, with unresolved D. This CDR3 is 11 amino acids long. Germline V gene sequence: CDR1 SEHNR, CDR2 FQNEAQ (reference sequence). V was pared by 2 bases and J by 8 bases, with 6 bases between. In DNA form, the CDR3 reads TGTGCCAGCAGCTTACAGTACGGCTACACCTTC. Its protein is CASSLQYGYTF.

This clone showed up just once. This chain uses TRBV5-1 with TRBJ1-3, with a possible D match to TRBD1 (5 bases). Per the germline V gene, CDR1 is SGHRS and CDR2 is YFSETQ. Between the trimmed V and J ends, which lost 0 bases and 6 bases, there was a span of 10 bases. This CDR3 has 14 amino acids. The CDR3 loop reads CASSLVGDLNTIYF. DNA of the CDR3: TGCGCCAGCAGCTTGGTGGGGGACCTAAACACCATATATTTT.

This clone is medium-sized (0.01 to 0.1%) within its sample. This chain links TRBV6-1 with TRBJ2-7; TRBD1 is a possible D gene (6 bases). The length of the CDR3 is 13 residues. The V and J ends lost 6 bases and 4 bases respectively, with 13 bases between them. Per the germline V gene, CDR1 is MNHNS and CDR2 is SASEGT. As DNA, the CDR3 is TGTGCCAGCAGATACAGGGAGTCGTACGAGCAGTACTTC. Encoded protein: CASRYRESYEQYF.

The chain links TRBV20-1 to TRBJ2-7; TRBD2 agrees at 8 bases. V shed 0 bases, J shed 1 base, and the junction held 5 bases outside the gene matches. The germline V gene encodes CDR1 DFQATT and CDR2 SNEGSKA (reference sequence). CDR3 size: 15 residues. The CDR3 loop is CSAREGSGTSYEQYF. CDR3 coding DNA: TGCAGTGCTAGAGAAGGTAGCGGGACATCCTACGAGCAGTACTTC.

The chain uses TRBV6-2 or TRBV6-3 and TRBJ2-7, with 14 bases lining up with TRBD2. V shed 5 bases and J 4 bases; nucleotides not matched to a gene: 10. Looked up from germline, CDR1 is MNHEY and CDR2 is SVGEGT. The CDR3 extends over 17 amino acids. CDR3 bases: TGTGCCAGCAGTCACGGACTAGCGGGGGGCGTTTGGTACGAGCAGTACTTC. It encodes CASSHGLAGGVWYEQYF.

The chain is built from TRBV30 and TRBJ2-1; D may match TRBD1 or TRBD2 (6 bases each). Trimming cost V 4 bases and J 9 bases, with 16 bases left between them. The CDR3 is 13 amino acids. Germline V CDR1 and CDR2: GTSNPN, SVGIG (reference sequence). CDR3 loop: CAWTPRRGVEQFF. Here the CDR3 DNA reads TGTGCCTGGACCCCACGAAGGGGGGTTGAGCAGTTCTTC.

This clone is classed as medium-sized. V gene TRBV6-1 combines with J gene TRBJ2-7; D possibly matches TRBD1 or TRBD2 (5 bases each). Between the trimmed V and J ends, which lost 5 bases and 0 bases, there was a span of 8 bases. CDR1 and CDR2 from the germline V gene are MNHNS and SASEGT. CDR3 length: 13 amino acids. In nucleotides, the CDR3 is TGTGCCAGCAGTACGGGACCCTCCTACGAGCAGTACTTC. Its translation is CASSTGPSYEQYF.

The chain joins TRBV7-9 to TRBJ2-1, with D maybe TRBD1 (5 bases). The germline V and J ends were trimmed by 3 bases and 15 bases, with 15 bases remaining between them. The CDR3 runs 12 residues. Germline CDR1 SEHNR, CDR2 FQNEAQ (reference sequence). The CDR3 DNA is TGTGCCAGCAGCTTCGTACAGACAGACGCGTTCTTC. Its translation is CASSFVQTDAFF.

This clone has more than one count but fewer than ten. As DNA, the CDR3 is TGTGCCAGCAGTCCAGGGACGCAGGTTTATGGCTACACCTTC. As protein: CASSPGTQVYGYTF. The chain has TRBV3-1 and TRBJ1-2, with D possibly matching TRBD1 (5 bases). Per the germline V gene, CDR1 is LGHDT and CDR2 is YNNKEL (reference sequence). The CDR3 is 14 amino acids. V lost 6 bases to trimming and J lost 5 bases, with 16 bases between them. The whole variable domain, filled in from reference TRBV3-1 and TRBJ1-2, reads DTAVSQTPKYLVTQMGNDKSIKCEQNLGHDTMYWYKQDSKKFLKIMFSYNNKELIINETVPNRFSPKSPDKAHLNLHINSLELGDSAVYFCASSPGTQVYGYTFGSGTRLTVV.

V usage is TRBV11-2 and J usage is TRBJ2-7, with TRBD1 matching 8 bases. V shed 7 bases, J shed 2 bases, and the junction held 13 bases outside the gene matches. Germline lookup yields CDR1 SGHAT and CDR2 FQNNGV. This CDR3 region has 16 residues. CDR3 amino acids: CASTRTPSGGAYEQYF. CDR3 DNA: TGTGCCAGCACCCGGACGCCTTCAGGGGGCGCCTACGAGCAGTACTTC.

This clone was observed a single time. The rearrangement links TRBV7-3 to TRBJ2-7; D possibly corresponds to TRBD1 (6 bases). The CDR3 loop spans 14 amino acids. The V end lost 5 bases, the J end lost 0 bases, and 11 bases lay between the germline ends. Germline V gene data show CDR1 as SGHTA and CDR2 as FQGTGA. This chain's CDR3 is CASSPTDSSYEQYF. CDR3 coding DNA: TGTGCCAGCAGCCCAACGGACAGCTCCTACGAGCAGTACTTC.